These 4 T cell receptor beta chains originate from one sample sequenced in a study of patients and donors after allogeneic stem cell transplantation. TCRdb redid the calling of the RT-PCR reads with MiXCR, one entry per CDR3 protein. The sample comprises some 92,000 distinct CDR3 sequences, 48% of which are singletons, and approximately 60% rests with the top ten. Sequencing was performed on blood, either unsorted or a sorted T cell fraction (not recorded which). These receptors were obtained from a human donor who was either an allogeneic HSCT recipient or a stem cell or donor lymphocyte infusion donor (not recorded which). It is not recorded whose cells these are; they may come from a transplant donor.

The chain combines TRBV20-1 with TRBJ2-1, with D possibly matching TRBD2 (6 bases). V was clipped by 6 bases and J by 0 bases, with 9 bases between them. From germline, CDR1 is DFQATT and CDR2 SNEGSKA (reference sequence). The CDR3 spans 13 residues. Here the CDR3 DNA reads TGCAGTGCGGACGGGAGCTCCTACAATGAGCAGTTCTTC. Translating gives CSADGSSYNEQFF.

This clonotype was detected a few times. This chain links TRBV6-5 with TRBJ1-6, with D hard to call. Germline CDR1 is MNHEY and CDR2 is SVGAGI. CDR3 length: 15 amino acids. V dropped 2 bases and J dropped 3 bases, with 8 bases sitting between them. Here the CDR3 DNA reads TGTGCCAGCAGTTACAGCGTCAACTATAATTCACCCCTCCACTTT. Its protein product is CASSYSVNYNSPLHF.

Comment on this clonotype: The CDR3 does not close with the conserved phenylalanine or tryptophan, likely indicating a read error. The chain has TRBV12-3 or TRBV12-4 and TRBJ1-1; the D is unclear. The germline V and J ends were trimmed by 3 bases and 4 bases, with 12 bases remaining between them. This CDR3 region has 14 residues. The CDR3: CASSFKDLGTEAFL. CDR3 nucleotide sequence: TGTGCCAGCAGTTTTAAGGACTTAGGCACTGAAGCTTTCTTG.

This clonotype was found a few times. The V and J genes are TRBV7-9 and TRBJ1-1, with TRBD1 matching 9 bases. CDR3 length: 19 amino acids. CDR1 and CDR2 from the germline V gene are SEHNR and FQNEAQ (reference sequence). V lost 3 bases and J lost 4; bases outside the gene matches: 18. CDR3 loop: CASSLNPRPGTGLGTEAFF. In DNA form, the CDR3 reads TGTGCCAGCAGCTTGAATCCTCGTCCCGGGACAGGGTTGGGCACTGAAGCTTTCTTT.